The following is a T cell receptor beta chain sequence with its context. The identical CDR3 is also encoded by other nucleotide sequences in the sample. V gave up 2 bases and J gave up 7 bases, with 15 bases separating them. The CDR3 is made up of 14 amino acids. CDR1 and CDR2 (germline): SGHTA, FQGNSA. The data stem from a study of blood T cell repertoires in COVID-19. The wider study: Acute-phase and convalescent COVID-19 samples originated in the United States, Italy and Spain. PBMCs, B-cell-depleted T cells, or T cells were the source of the cDNA or gDNA that made up the material.

Those enrolled in Seattle joined during active infection and were followed longitudinally afterward. How the authors handled the data: Estimates of nucleated cell counts were drawn from the amplification of reference gene primers. Profiled with immunoSEQ multiplex PCR; TCRdb holds only in-frame clones, not every one. The V and J calls and the clone size are those of that table, but D and trimming were determined from the DNA. The sample contains over 80,000 clones, under 80% of which appear only once. The rearrangement uses TRBV7-2 and TRBJ2-7, with D possibly TRBD2 on 5 matching bases. Source material: peripheral blood. This clonotype was sampled from a man aged 70 or older with COVID-19, enrolled during active disease. The CDR3 region has the DNA TGTGCCAGCAGCTTATCTCGTCCGGCGGGTGAGCAGTACTTC. This translates into CASSLSRPAGEQYF.